The T cell receptor (beta chain) under discussion was sequenced for a study of control samples from healthy donors and cancer patients. The table came from immunoSEQ multiplex PCR; TCRdb's copy has only in-frame clones and leaves some out. Altogether approximately 80,000 clones are present, 91% being singletons, with the ten largest covering 15% to 18%. V was trimmed by 5 bases and J by 5 bases, leaving 21 bases between them. The CDR3 has 16 amino acids. Germline lookup yields CDR1 SEHNR and CDR2 FQNEAQ (reference sequence). This clone was seen once. This TCR derives from a young man in good health. The chain employs TRBV7-9 and TRBJ1-1; D might be TRBD1 (6 bases). Sequenced sample: blood. This CDR3 reads CASSPRRGAVGTEAFF. The CDR3 coding sequence is TGTGCCAGCAGCCCTCGAAGGGGGGCAGTGGGGACTGAAGCTTTCTTT. The variable domain in full, completed from reference TRBV7-9 and TRBJ1-1, reads DTGVSQNPRHKITKRGQNVTFRCDPISEHNRLYWYRQTLGQGPEFLTYFQNEAQLEKSRLLSDRFSAERPKGSFSTLEIQRTEQGDSAMYLCASSPRRGAVGTEAFFGQGTRLTVV.